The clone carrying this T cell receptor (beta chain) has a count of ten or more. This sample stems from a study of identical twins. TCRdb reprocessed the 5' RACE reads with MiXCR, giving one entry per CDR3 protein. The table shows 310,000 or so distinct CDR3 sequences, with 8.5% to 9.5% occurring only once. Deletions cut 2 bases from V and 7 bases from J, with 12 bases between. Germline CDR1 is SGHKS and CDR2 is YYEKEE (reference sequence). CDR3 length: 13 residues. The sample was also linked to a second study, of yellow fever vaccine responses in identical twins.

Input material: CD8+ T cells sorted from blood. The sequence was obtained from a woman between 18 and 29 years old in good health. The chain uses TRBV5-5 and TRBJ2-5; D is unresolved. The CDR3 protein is CASSFLAGWTQYF. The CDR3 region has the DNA TGTGCCAGCAGCTTCCTGGCCGGGTGGACCCAGTACTTC.